This T cell receptor (beta chain) was found in a study of T cells in severe cutaneous drug reactions (dated by TCRdb to between 2018 and 2020). Broadly, across the study: Recruitment took place between about 2010 and 2018, drawing patients from Taiwan, Thailand and a European registry network. Only patients with a probable or definite SJS/TEN or DRESS diagnosis by RegiSCAR criteria were enrolled. Assignment of the culprit drug relied on both the Naranjo algorithm and the ALDEN drug causality algorithm. Patients in either the acute or the recovery stage provided biological samples, such as blister fluids/cells and PBMC. The study paired bulk TCR sequencing with single-cell sequencing, quantitative PCR validation, functional assays and transgenic mouse experiments. Libraries were prepared using iRepertoire multiplex PCR, and a comparison was cited by the authors in which similar capture of abundant clonotypes was shown across iRepertoire and 5' RACE methods with or without UMI.

From the germline V gene, CDR1 is KGHSH and CDR2 is LQKENI. The CDR3 has 16 amino acids, counting the end cysteine and phenylalanine. No DNA is recorded. Comment on this clonotype: Its antigen is not yet known.

For both bulk and single-cell sequencing, libraries were prepared with the iRepertoire multiplex PCR system and TCR subtype-specific primers. Multiplex PCR with primers aimed at the V, D and J gene regions produced the bulk TCR beta libraries. Roughly 100-500 ng of RNA per sample served as input for bulk TCR library preparation. An Illumina MiSeq was used to sequence the bulk TCR beta amplicons. The original methods were these. Sample misassignments and low-quality sequencing reads were filtered out during quality control steps. CDR3 was defined as the amino acids lying between the Y[YFLI]C motif of the V-gene and the [FW]GXGT motif of the J-segment. The IMGT database was followed for TRBV and TRBJ gene assignments and CDR3 clonotypes. For each sample, TRBV expression was normalized against the mean for the same gene in PBMC from approximately 44 healthy donors. Based on TCRdb reprocessing of the reads, there is one entry per CDR3 protein sequence, and DNA is missing. Clone size and V and J calls follow TCRdb, not the original study. The sample table includes about 7,200 distinct CDR3 sequences. The ten largest clones represent 31% of the sample.

Sequenced donors were patients with carbamazepine-induced Stevens-Johnson syndrome or toxic epidermal necrolysis (CBZ-SJS/TEN). Patients with drug-induced severe cutaneous adverse reactions had T cell receptor repertoires profiled by next-generation sequencing to look for drug-specific clonotypes. RNA was isolated either from blister cells of skin lesions or from peripheral blood mononuclear cells. Study-wide conclusions, independent of this receptor: A strong increase in TRBV12-4 usage was observed in CBZ-SJS/TEN patients, with averages of about 32% in blister cells and about 5% in PBMC. The authors stated that further study is still needed to find out whether the public TCR applies more generally to SJS/TEN caused by other drugs. A public TCRbeta CDR3 was found in all seven CBZ-SJS/TEN blister samples (mean around 15%) but was undetectable or scarce in tolerant-control and healthy-donor PBMC.

This sequence originates from a human donor with toxic epidermal necrolysis, a severe cutaneous drug reaction. The material sequenced was cells from a skin blister. The cell subset or site label of this sample denotes: unsorted cells from skin lesion blisters. The rearrangement joined TRBV18 to TRBJ1-1; TCRdb proposes TRBD1, but this gene call is untestable without DNA. The CDR3 reads as follows: CASSLTGRGGHTEAFF.